This T cell receptor beta chain was identified in a study of T cell changes during pregnancy in multiple sclerosis. The CDR3 has 15 amino acids. Between the trimmed V and J ends, which lost 7 bases and 3 bases, there was a span of 15 bases. CDR1 MDHEN and CDR2 SYDVKM come from the germline V gene. Clones were sequenced by immunoSEQ multiplex PCR, and TCRdb holds only the in-frame ones, with some missing. The sample yields some 100,000 clones, around 92% seen once. J is TRBJ1-4 and V is TRBV28; the D gene is possibly TRBD1 (5 bases). The sequencing used peripheral blood, collected before pregnancy. The TCR sequence derives from a female donor with multiple sclerosis, enrolled in a pregnancy study. The CDR3: CASTPRGRSNEKLFF. DNA of the CDR3: TGTGCCAGCACCCCAAGGGGCAGATCTAATGAAAAACTGTTTTTT. Looking up the rest from reference TRBV28 and TRBJ1-4 gives the full variable domain: DVKVTQSSRYLVKRTGEKVFLECVQDMDHENMFWYRQDPGLGLRLIYFSYDVKMKEKGDIPEGYSVSREKKERFSLILESASTNQTSMYLCASTPRGRSNEKLFFGSGTQLSVL.